This TCR beta chain derives from a study of T cell changes during pregnancy in multiple sclerosis. Method: immunoSEQ multiplex PCR; TCRdb's copy keeps in-frame clones and lacks some. The table lists around 60,000 clones, about nine tenths of them singletons, with less than 3% in the top ten. Sequenced material: peripheral blood, taken in the second trimester of pregnancy. This receptor was obtained from a female donor in good health, enrolled as a control in a pregnancy study.

CDR3: CAWSVRSSYEQYF. The DNA of the CDR3 is TGTGCCTGGAGTGTAAGGAGCTCCTACGAGCAGTACTTC. The rearrangement joins TRBV30 to TRBJ2-7, with unresolved D. The CDR3 contains 13 residues. Germline CDR1 reads GTSNPN; CDR2 reads SVGIG (reference sequence). The V and J ends lost 0 bases and 0 bases respectively, with 6 bases between them.